This TCR beta chain was sequenced for a study of neurological immune-mediated disorders (dated by TCRdb to the late 2010s). Regarding the complete study: Among the approximately 35 multiple sclerosis patients, relapsing-remitting MS accounted for around 31 and secondary progressive MS accounted for 3. Alongside PBMC samples, the set of more than 80 TCR-beta libraries contained longitudinal samples, technical triplicates, and paired CD4+ and CD8+ T-cell subsets that had been sorted. Using UMI-based sequencing, the study compared peripheral blood TCR-beta repertoires from patients with HTLV-I-associated myelopathy (HAM/TSP), patients with multiple sclerosis, and healthy controls. Longitudinal HAM/TSP and healthy donors were sampled at 3 time-points each (about 3-45 month intervals). The cohort included about 66 subjects: about 15 with HAM/TSP, about 34 with multiple sclerosis, and roughly 20 healthy controls. The study at large found these results: Expanded clones from different subjects shared no identical CDR3 amino acid sequences, which suggests that TCR-beta repertoires were private in all groups. In a phylogenetic analysis, the repertoires of 18 out of 34 MS patients fell into a single cluster of related CDR3 sequences, pointing to a possible signature at the repertoire level. TCR clonal expansion was highest in HAM/TSP patients and lowest in MS patients, with MS patients falling below even healthy controls. No association of the MS cluster with clinical or MRI features was observed, and the need for larger cohorts was stated by the authors.

The CDR3 runs 16 amino acids, cysteine and phenylalanine included. Just CDR3 DNA is preserved here, 48 bases in frame from base 1. The germline V gene (reference sequence) gives CDR1 as MNHEY and CDR2 as SMNVEV. cDNA was synthesized by template-switch 5'RACE using a primer with a 10-nucleotide random unique molecular identifier that tagged each TCR transcript. Every sequencing run covered 15-18 subjects and yielded more than 160 million TCR-beta sequences. The RNeasy kit was used to extract total RNA. The KAPA Real-time Library Amplification kit was used to amplify TCR-beta VDJ regions with primers for the TCR constant region and the 5'RACE anchor. Sample indexes and Illumina adaptors were added in a first PCR, after which library yield was increased in a second PCR. After Ampure bead purification, the roughly 650 bp TCR product was size-selected on a 2% E-gel SizeSelection system. Before pooling, libraries had their quality checked on a Bioanalyzer, their concentration measured with Qubit, and their quantity determined with the Kapa Library Quantification kit. Paired-end 2 x 150 bp sequencing of the libraries was performed on an Illumina HiSeq 2500. To increase sequence diversity, roughly 24-32% phiX was spiked into each library pool. The authors processed their data as follows. Quality-filtered reads were processed with the UMI-based MiGEC pipeline, which removed over 75% of raw TCR sequences during error correction. VDJ genes were aligned to IMGT germline references, and each clonotype was defined by a unique CDR3 amino acid sequence together with V-J genes. Clonal expansion, Shannon diversity, and CDR3 relatedness (CalcPairwiseDistances, ClusterSamples) were evaluated with VDJtools, and phylogenetic trees were built with CLCbio workbench. Clones with at least 8 unique UMIs were defined as expanded, with this threshold being based on coefficient-of-variation modelling across technical triplicates. In-frame beta chains were kept once TCRdb had trimmed the public reads at Q25 with fastp and called clones with MiXCR. Every CDR3 protein is listed once, alongside the most common genes and DNA of its rows. TCRdb's processing, not the study's, gives the V and J calls here. For this sample there are about 40,000 distinct CDR3 sequences; around 3.1% appear just once. The top ten hold around 7.7% of the sample.

Ten or more counts support this clonotype. The antigen this receptor binds is unknown. No quality values exist for individual bases; no much larger clone is one base distant. What the time point label conveys for this sample: longitudinal time-point 1 (baseline). Unsorted PBMC libraries were generated from 2 million PBMCs stored in RNAlater at -80 °C until RNA extraction. Multiple sclerosis patients were enrolled in a US clinical protocol under which disease progression was evaluated by magnetic resonance imaging. Peripheral blood was subjected to Ficoll-Hypaque density gradient centrifugation to isolate PBMCs, which were then cryopreserved in liquid nitrogen.

Sequencing was done on a sample of PBMCs. The origin of this receptor is a woman in her sixties with multiple sclerosis. The rearranged chain carries TRBV27 and TRBJ1-4, and TRBD1 aligns with 8 junction nucleotides. This receptor carries the CDR3 CTSRGQGAENNEKLFF. The DNA sequence is TGTACGAGCAGGGGGCAGGGGGCGGAGAATAATGAAAAACTGTTTTTT.